These T cell receptor beta chains were read from a single sample in a study of T-cell memory formation after mild COVID-19. TCRdb re-analysed the 5' RACE reads in MiXCR, keeping a single row per CDR3 protein. The repertoire holds approximately 560,000 distinct CDR3 sequences, with 17% as singletons. Sequencing was carried out using PBMCs or a T cell subset sorted from them (not recorded which). The receptors were sampled from an adult woman who had mild COVID-19 (a few samples of this study predate the infection). Cell type and time point are not known. Each CDR3 is given with its conserved first and last residue. The order of the fields is clone size, J gene, V gene, D gene, CDR3 protein, CDR3 DNA. A D gene is named only where the DNA matches it firmly. Size is omitted from some rows. Given values are once, few, many or a class for expanded clones.

>few|TRBJ2-2|TRBV14|TRBD2
CASSLILGGFTGELFF
TGTGCCAGCAGCCTTATCCTGGGAGGGTTTACCGGGGAGCTGTTTTTT
>-|TRBJ1-3|TRBV12-3/TRBV12-4|-
CASSFGWDTIYF
TGTGCCAGCAGTTTTGGGTGGGACACCATATATTTT
>few|TRBJ2-3|TRBV7-2|-
CASSLSDRRPQYF
TGTGCCAGCAGCCTAAGTGACAGGCGCCCCCAGTATTTT
>-|TRBJ2-5|TRBV27|TRBD2
CASSLNGGGAGETQYF
TGTGCCAGCAGTTTAAATGGCGGGGGGGCAGGAGAGACCCAGTACTTC
>few|TRBJ2-7|TRBV29-1|-
CSVAPGPYEQYF
TGCAGCGTTGCCCCCGGGCCCTACGAGCAGTACTTC
>many|TRBJ2-3|TRBV12-3/TRBV12-4|TRBD1
CASSLRTGGTDTQYF
TGTGCCAGCAGTCTGAGGACAGGGGGGACAGATACGCAGTATTTT
>few|TRBJ2-7|TRBV2|-
CASSEQGSSYEQYF
TGTGCCAGCAGTGAGCAAGGTAGCTCCTACGAGCAGTACTTC
>-|TRBJ2-5|TRBV7-6|TRBD1
CASSFGQGRGETQYF
TGTGCCAGCAGCTTCGGACAGGGGAGGGGAGAGACCCAGTACTTC
>-|TRBJ2-5|TRBV5-1|-
CASSSDNGGAQYF
TGCGCCAGCAGCTCCGATAACGGCGGGGCCCAGTACTTC
>few|TRBJ2-7|TRBV27|TRBD1
CASSLSDGTGVEQYF
TGTGCCAGCAGTTTATCGGACGGGACAGGGGTTGAGCAGTACTTC
>many|TRBJ2-7|TRBV6-1|TRBD2
CASLSGGASDEQYF
TGTGCCTCCCTTAGCGGGGGGGCTTCAGACGAGCAGTACTTC
>few|TRBJ1-6|TRBV5-8|-
CASSFGRAGNNSPLHF
TGTGCCAGCAGCTTCGGACGGGCAGGGAATAATTCACCCCTCCACTTT
>-|TRBJ1-5|TRBV20-1|-
CSARGGSRNQPQHF
TGCAGTGCTAGAGGAGGGAGTCGCAATCAGCCCCAGCATTTT
>few|TRBJ2-7|TRBV24-1|-
CARGDRTYEQYF
TGTGCCAGGGGGGACAGAACCTACGAGCAGTACTTC
>few|TRBJ2-1|TRBV5-1|-
CASREIGNEQFF
TGCGCCAGTCGGGAGATCGGCAATGAGCAGTTCTTC
>many|TRBJ2-2|TRBV7-3|-
CASSSPPGELFF
TGTGCCAGCAGCTCCCCCCCCGGGGAGCTGTTTTTT
>many|TRBJ2-7|TRBV7-8|TRBD1
CASSYSGTGPHYEQYF
TGTGCCAGCAGCTATTCCGGGACAGGGCCCCACTACGAGCAGTACTTC
>many|TRBJ2-6|TRBV4-3|-
CASSRQRGSGANVLTF
TGCGCCAGCAGCCGGCAAAGGGGCTCTGGGGCCAACGTCCTGACTTTC
>few|TRBJ2-3|TRBV3-1|-
CASSQDARVRTQYF
TGTGCCAGCAGCCAAGATGCCCGGGTAAGAACGCAGTATTTT
>-|TRBJ1-2|TRBV7-2|TRBD1
CASSLGGGTGGGYTF
TGTGCCAGCAGCTTAGGAGGCGGGACAGGGGGTGGCTACACCTTC
>-|TRBJ1-2|TRBV6-5|-
CASSYSRGSKDYTF
TGTGCCAGCAGTTACTCTCGGGGGAGTAAGGACTACACCTTC
>-|TRBJ2-2|TRBV24-1|TRBD2
CATSDQMGLAGARPAGTGELFF
TGTGCCACCAGTGACCAGATGGGACTAGCGGGAGCGAGGCCTGCGGGCACCGGGGAGCTGTTTTTT
>few|TRBJ1-3|TRBV21-1|-
CASSSIELRSSGNTIYF
TGTGCCAGCAGCAGCATCGAGTTGAGGAGCTCTGGAAACACCATATATTTT
>-|TRBJ1-2|TRBV24-1|TRBD1
CATRDRVTDGYTF
TGTGCCACCAGAGACAGGGTTACTGATGGCTACACCTTC
>-|TRBJ2-5|TRBV7-6|-
CASSRDAGALETQYF
TGTGCCAGCAGCAGAGATGCGGGGGCACTTGAGACCCAGTACTTC
>-|TRBJ1-2|TRBV25-1|-
CASSEAGQGYGYTF
TGTGCCAGCAGTGAGGCCGGCCAGGGGTATGGCTACACCTTC
>few|TRBJ2-3|TRBV7-2|TRBD2
CASSLAQLAGGPGDTQYF
TGTGCCAGCAGCTTAGCGCAACTAGCGGGAGGGCCGGGAGATACGCAGTATTTT
>-|TRBJ2-2|TRBV6-1|TRBD2
CASSELWLAGGVGTGELFF
TGTGCCAGCAGTGAATTATGGCTAGCGGGGGGCGTCGGCACCGGGGAGCTGTTTTTT
>-|TRBJ2-7|TRBV4-3|TRBD1
CASSQEDRDREQYF
TGCGCCAGCAGCCAGGAGGACAGGGATCGCGAGCAGTACTTC
>-|TRBJ2-1|TRBV6-2/TRBV6-3|-
CASSYSPGVGVSDNEQFF
TGTGCCAGCAGTTACTCGCCAGGGGTGGGAGTCTCCGACAATGAGCAGTTCTTC
>few|TRBJ2-3|TRBV7-6|-
CASNQHDTQYF
TGTGCCAGCAACCAACATGATACGCAGTATTTT
>few|TRBJ1-2|TRBV5-4|-
CASSLASMGWSYGYTF
TGTGCCAGCAGCTTGGCCTCTATGGGTTGGAGCTATGGCTACACCTTC
>few|TRBJ2-3|TRBV19|-
CATFGDTQYF
TGTGCCACTTTCGGGGATACGCAGTATTTT
>-|TRBJ2-1|TRBV7-9|-
CASSASGRTSNHEQFF
TGTGCCAGCAGCGCCAGCGGCCGTACTAGCAATCATGAGCAGTTCTTC
>-|TRBJ1-5|TRBV5-6|-
CASSLGSREPQHF
TGTGCCAGCAGCTTGGGTAGCAGGGAGCCCCAGCATTTT
>-|TRBJ1-2|TRBV4-3|-
CASSQADRSYGYTF
TGCGCCAGCAGCCAGGCAGACAGGAGCTATGGCTACACCTTC
>-|TRBJ2-2|TRBV12-3/TRBV12-4|-
CASSLTRTGELFF
TGTGCCAGCAGTTTAACAAGGACCGGGGAGCTGTTTTTT
>-|TRBJ1-5|TRBV4-1|-
CASSQDPLERREYQPQHF
TGCGCCAGCAGCCAAGATCCGCTGGAGCGCAGGGAGTATCAGCCCCAGCATTTT
>-|TRBJ2-1|TRBV10-3|-
CAISEVMGASYNEQFF
TGTGCCATCAGTGAGGTGATGGGGGCGTCCTACAATGAGCAGTTCTTC
>-|TRBJ2-7|TRBV14|-
CASSQDRRIEQYF
TGTGCCAGCAGCCAAGATCGGAGAATCGAGCAGTACTTC
>few|TRBJ2-4|TRBV4-2|-
CASSQDPRAENIQYF
TGTGCCAGCAGCCAAGATCCCAGGGCGGAAAACATTCAGTACTTC
>-|TRBJ1-2|TRBV7-2|-
CASSSGLSTYYGYTF
TGTGCCAGCAGCTCGGGACTTTCCACGTACTATGGCTACACCTTC
>-|TRBJ2-7|TRBV5-6|-
CASSLEPNYEQYF
TGTGCCAGCAGCTTGGAGCCAAACTACGAGCAGTACTTC
>few|TRBJ2-7|TRBV5-1|TRBD1
CASSLAGTVYEQYF
TGCGCCAGCAGCTTGGCCGGGACAGTCTACGAGCAGTACTTC
>few|TRBJ2-1|TRBV10-3|-
CAIRDDSYNEQFF
TGTGCCATCAGGGACGACTCCTACAATGAGCAGTTCTTC
>-|TRBJ2-3|TRBV4-1|TRBD2
CASSQPGRGVRDTQYF
TGCGCCAGCAGCCAACCGGGGCGGGGGGTCCGGGATACGCAGTATTTT
>few|TRBJ2-1|TRBV11-2|TRBD1
CASSAGTGVNEQFF
TGTGCCAGCAGCGCCGGGACAGGGGTGAATGAGCAGTTCTTC
>-|TRBJ2-3|TRBV12-3/TRBV12-4|-
CASSLETARMYTQYF
TGTGCCAGCAGTTTAGAGACAGCCCGCATGTATACGCAGTATTTT
>-|TRBJ1-4|TRBV9|-
CASSRTASMEKLFF
TGTGCCAGCAGCCGGACAGCCTCTATGGAAAAACTGTTTTTT
>-|TRBJ2-3|TRBV6-5|-
CASSPAVLPRGTDTQYF
TGTGCCAGCAGTCCCGCGGTCCTTCCTAGGGGCACAGATACGCAGTATTTT
>-|TRBJ2-1|TRBV19|TRBD2
CASTRTPGLAGDDEQFF
TGTGCCAGTACGAGGACTCCGGGACTAGCGGGGGATGACGAGCAGTTCTTC
>-|TRBJ2-5|TRBV4-1|-
CASSPTHLARTRTGPIQETQYF
TGCGCCAGCAGCCCCACCCACCTGGCCCGAACCAGAACGGGGCCAATCCAAGAGACCCAGTACTTC
>few|TRBJ2-1|TRBV27|-
CASSLSEQVEQFF
TGTGCCAGCAGTTTATCAGAGCAGGTAGAGCAGTTCTTC
>many|TRBJ2-5|TRBV3-1|TRBD1
CASSQAGGRETQYF
TGTGCCAGCAGCCAAGCAGGGGGCAGAGAGACCCAGTACTTC
>-|TRBJ2-1|TRBV30|-
CAWRAGYNEQFF
TGTGCCTGGAGAGCAGGCTACAATGAGCAGTTCTTC
>-|TRBJ1-2|TRBV29-1|-
CSVEKAGTGNYGYTF
TGCAGCGTTGAAAAGGCAGGGACCGGCAACTATGGCTACACCTTC
>-|TRBJ1-2|TRBV6-5|-
CASSYGPGGYTF
TGTGCCAGCAGTTACGGACCGGGAGGCTACACCTTC
>-|TRBJ2-7|TRBV7-2|TRBD2
CASSSYGLAGDKEQYF
TGTGCCAGCAGCTCCTACGGACTAGCGGGAGATAAAGAGCAGTACTTC
>-|TRBJ2-1|TRBV7-9|TRBD2
CASSPRLAGFEQFF
TGTGCCAGCAGCCCGCGCCTAGCGGGATTTGAGCAGTTCTTC
>few|TRBJ2-1|TRBV24-1|TRBD1
CATSGAGGLNEQFF
TGTGCCACCAGTGGGGCAGGGGGCTTAAATGAGCAGTTCTTC